The present entry profiles one T cell receptor beta chain with its context. The entry originates in a study of blood T cell repertoires in COVID-19. The assay was immunoSEQ multiplex PCR, and TCRdb's table has in-frame clones only and misses some. The sample includes 95,000 to 110,000 clones, around 90% seen only once; the top ten take around 5.5%. The sample taken for sequencing was peripheral blood. This receptor was obtained from a human donor in a cohort sampled during active COVID-19.

CDR3 in DNA: TGTGCCAGCAGTTACTGGGACAGGAAAGGAGGTGGCTACACCTTC. Translation gives CASSYWDRKGGGYTF. This chain uses TRBV6-5 with TRBJ1-2; 8 bases agree with TRBD1. Germline CDR1 is MNHEY and CDR2 is SVGAGI. Germline trimming cut 1 base from V and 7 bases from J; bases unmatched to any gene: 8. The CDR3 runs to 15 residues.